This T cell receptor beta chain originates from a study of neurological immune-mediated disorders. This clonotype was seen ten or more times. Germline assignment: CDR1 PRHDT and CDR2 FYEKMQ (reference sequence). V shed 1 base and J shed 0 bases, with 7 bases lying between them. The CDR3 runs 14 residues. TCRdb processed the 5' RACE reads anew with MiXCR; each CDR3 protein has one entry. The sample has 46,000 or so distinct CDR3 sequences, approximately 10% seen once. The sequenced sample was PBMCs. The genes are TRBV13 and TRBJ2-7; tentatively, D is TRBD1 (6 bases). This clonotype originated in a woman aged 35 to 49 with HTLV-1-associated myelopathy (HAM/TSP). The CDR3 sequence: CASSLVQGSYEQYF. In nucleotides, the CDR3 is TGTGCCAGCAGCTTAGTACAGGGCTCCTACGAGCAGTACTTC.